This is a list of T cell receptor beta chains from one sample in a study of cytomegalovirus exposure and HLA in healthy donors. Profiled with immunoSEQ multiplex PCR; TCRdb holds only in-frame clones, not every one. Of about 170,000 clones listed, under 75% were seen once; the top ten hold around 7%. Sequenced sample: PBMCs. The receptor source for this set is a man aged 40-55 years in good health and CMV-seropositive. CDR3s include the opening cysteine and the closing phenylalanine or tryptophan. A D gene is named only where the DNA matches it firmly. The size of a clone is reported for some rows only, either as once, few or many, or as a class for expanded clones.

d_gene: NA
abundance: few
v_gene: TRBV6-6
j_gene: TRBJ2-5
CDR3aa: CASRRGQETQYF
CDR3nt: TGTGCCAGCAGAAGGGGTCAAGAGACCCAGTACTTC

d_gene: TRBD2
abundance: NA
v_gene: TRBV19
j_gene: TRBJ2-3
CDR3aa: CASSPSGGWTDTQYF
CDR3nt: TGTGCCAGTAGTCCAAGCGGGGGGTGGACAGATACGCAGTATTTT

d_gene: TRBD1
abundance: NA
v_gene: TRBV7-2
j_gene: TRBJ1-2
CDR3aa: CASSADRGGYTF
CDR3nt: TGTGCCAGCAGCGCCGACAGGGGCGGCTACACCTTC

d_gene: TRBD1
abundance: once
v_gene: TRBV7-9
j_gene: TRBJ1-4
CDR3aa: CASSPGTALNEKLFF
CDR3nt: TGTGCCAGCAGCCCAGGGACAGCTCTTAATGAAAAACTGTTTTTT

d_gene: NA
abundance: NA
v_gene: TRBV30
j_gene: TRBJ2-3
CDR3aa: CAWTRGAYRTDTQYF
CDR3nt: TGTGCCTGGACTCGGGGGGCATACCGCACAGATACGCAGTATTTT

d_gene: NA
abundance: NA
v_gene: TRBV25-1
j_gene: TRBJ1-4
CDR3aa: CASSFREKLFF
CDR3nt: TGTGCCAGCAGTTTCCGGGAAAAACTGTTTTTT

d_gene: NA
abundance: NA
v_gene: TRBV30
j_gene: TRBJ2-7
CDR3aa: CAWSGGNSYEQYF
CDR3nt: TGTGCCTGGAGCGGGGGTAACTCCTACGAGCAGTACTTC

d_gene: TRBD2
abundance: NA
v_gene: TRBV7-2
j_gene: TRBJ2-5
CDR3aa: CASSLARPGLAGGPPRTQYF
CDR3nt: TGTGCCAGCAGCTTAGCGCGGCCGGGACTAGCGGGGGGGCCTCCTAGGACCCAGTACTTC

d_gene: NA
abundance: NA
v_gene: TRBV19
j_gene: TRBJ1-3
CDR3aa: CASSIPAGVATIYF
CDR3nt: TGTGCCAGTAGTATACCCGCCGGGGTAGCCACCATATATTTT

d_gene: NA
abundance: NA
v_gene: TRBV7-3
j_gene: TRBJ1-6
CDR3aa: CASSLRNRDNSPLHF
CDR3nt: TGTGCCAGCAGTCTTCGGAACAGGGATAATTCACCCCTCCACTTT

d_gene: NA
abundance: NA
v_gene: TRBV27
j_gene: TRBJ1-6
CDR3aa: CASSSRYNSPLHF
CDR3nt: TGTGCCAGCAGTTCTAGATATAATTCACCCCTCCACTTT

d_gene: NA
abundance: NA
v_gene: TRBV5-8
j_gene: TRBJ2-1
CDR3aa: CASSLARLVHNEQFF
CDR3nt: TGTGCCAGCAGCTTGGCGAGACTAGTACACAATGAGCAGTTCTTC

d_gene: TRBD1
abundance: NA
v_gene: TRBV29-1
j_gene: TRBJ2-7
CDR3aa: CSVGDRGIYEQYF
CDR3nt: TGCAGCGTTGGGGACAGGGGAATATACGAGCAGTACTTC

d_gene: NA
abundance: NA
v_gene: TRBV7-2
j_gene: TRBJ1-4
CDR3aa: CASSWGGANEKLFF
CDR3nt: TGTGCCAGCAGCTGGGGGGGAGCTAATGAAAAACTGTTTTTT

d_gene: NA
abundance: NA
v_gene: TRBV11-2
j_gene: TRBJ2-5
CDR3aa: CASRQSGETQYF
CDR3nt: TGTGCCAGCAGACAGAGTGGGGAGACCCAGTACTTC

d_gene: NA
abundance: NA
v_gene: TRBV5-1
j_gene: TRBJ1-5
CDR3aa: CASSFGGSNQPQHF
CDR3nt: TGCGCCAGCAGCTTCGGAGGAAGCAATCAGCCCCAGCATTTT

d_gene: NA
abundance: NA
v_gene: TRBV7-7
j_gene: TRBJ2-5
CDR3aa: CASSLMHGETQYF
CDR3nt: TGTGCTAGCAGCTTAATGCACGGAGAGACCCAGTACTTC

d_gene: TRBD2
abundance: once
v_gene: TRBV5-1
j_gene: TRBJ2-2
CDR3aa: CASSPLSGGGGGGELFF
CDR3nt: TGCGCCAGCAGCCCCCTAAGTGGCGGGGGGGGCGGCGGGGAGCTGTTTTTT

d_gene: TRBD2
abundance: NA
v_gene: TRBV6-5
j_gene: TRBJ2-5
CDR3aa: CASSSTGGAETQYF
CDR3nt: TGTGCCAGCAGTTCTACGGGGGGGGCGGAGACCCAGTACTTC

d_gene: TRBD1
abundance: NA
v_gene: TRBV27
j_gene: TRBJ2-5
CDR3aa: CASRTGAGQQYF
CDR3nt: TGTGCCAGCAGGACAGGGGCTGGGCAGCAGTACTTC

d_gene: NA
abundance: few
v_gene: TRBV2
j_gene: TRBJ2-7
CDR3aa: CASLGSGVEQYF
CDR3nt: TGTGCCAGCCTTGGATCAGGGGTCGAGCAGTACTTC

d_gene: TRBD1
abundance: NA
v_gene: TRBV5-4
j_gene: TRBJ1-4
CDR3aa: CASSGGTESKGEKLFF
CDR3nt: TGTGCCAGCAGCGGAGGGACAGAATCAAAGGGGGAAAAACTGTTTTTT

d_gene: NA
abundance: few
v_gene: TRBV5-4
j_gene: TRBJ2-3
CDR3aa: CASSKDKSTDTQYF
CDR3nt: TGTGCCAGCAGCAAGGACAAGAGCACAGATACGCAGTATTTT

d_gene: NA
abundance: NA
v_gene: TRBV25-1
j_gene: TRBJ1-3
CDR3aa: CASSFSGNTIYF
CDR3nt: TGTGCCAGCAGCTTCTCTGGAAACACCATATATTTT

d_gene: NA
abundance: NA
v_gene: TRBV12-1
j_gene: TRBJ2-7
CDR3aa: CASSFAPVSGTEDEQYF
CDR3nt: TGTGCCAGCAGCTTTGCGCCAGTCTCTGGGACAGAAGACGAGCAGTACTTC

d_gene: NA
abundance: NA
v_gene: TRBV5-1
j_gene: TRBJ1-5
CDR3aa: CASSLGPTLGDQPQHF
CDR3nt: TGCGCCAGCAGCTTGGGTCCCACCTTAGGGGATCAGCCCCAGCATTTT

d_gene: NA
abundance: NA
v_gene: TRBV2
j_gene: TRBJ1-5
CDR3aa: CASMGGPNQPQHF
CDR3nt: TGTGCCAGCATGGGGGGGCCCAATCAGCCCCAGCATTTT

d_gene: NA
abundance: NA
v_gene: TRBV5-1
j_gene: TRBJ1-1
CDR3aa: CASSLAGKGDTEAFF
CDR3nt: TGCGCCAGCAGCTTGGCCGGGAAGGGTGACACTGAAGCTTTCTTT

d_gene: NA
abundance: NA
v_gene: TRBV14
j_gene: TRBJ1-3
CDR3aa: CASSQEPGSGNTIYF
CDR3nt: TGTGCCAGCAGCCAAGAACCAGGCTCTGGAAACACCATATATTTT

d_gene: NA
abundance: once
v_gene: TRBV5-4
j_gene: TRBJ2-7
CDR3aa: CASSLDLVSYEQYF
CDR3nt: TGTGCCAGCAGCTTGGACTTAGTCTCCTACGAGCAGTACTTC

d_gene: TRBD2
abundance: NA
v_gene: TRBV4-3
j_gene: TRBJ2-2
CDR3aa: CASSQDPVAGGANTGELFF
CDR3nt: TGCGCCAGCAGCCAAGATCCAGTAGCGGGGGGGGCGAACACCGGGGAGCTGTTTTTT

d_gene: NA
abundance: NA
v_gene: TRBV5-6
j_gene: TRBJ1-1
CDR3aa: CASSFLASAEAFF
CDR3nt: TGTGCCAGCAGCTTCTTAGCCTCTGCTGAAGCTTTCTTT

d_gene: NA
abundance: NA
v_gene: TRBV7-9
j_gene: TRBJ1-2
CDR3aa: CSSSPDSPEGYTF
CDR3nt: TGTTCCAGCAGCCCGGACAGTCCGGAAGGCTACACCTTC

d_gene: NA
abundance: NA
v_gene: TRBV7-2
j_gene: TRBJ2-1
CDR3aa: CASTSDSSYNEQFF
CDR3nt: TGTGCCAGCACCTCCGACAGCTCCTACAATGAGCAGTTCTTC

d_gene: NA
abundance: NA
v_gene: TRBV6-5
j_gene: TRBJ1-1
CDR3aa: CASSYSSRGGGAFF
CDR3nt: TGTGCCAGCAGTTACTCGTCCCGTGGGGGAGGTGCTTTCTTT

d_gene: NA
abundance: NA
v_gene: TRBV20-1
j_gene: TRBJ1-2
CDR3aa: CSAGTTHGYTF
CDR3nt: TGCAGTGCTGGGACAACTCATGGCTACACCTTC

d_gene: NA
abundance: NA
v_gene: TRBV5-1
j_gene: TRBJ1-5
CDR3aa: CASSLDSPSNQPQHF
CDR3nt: TGCGCCAGCAGCTTGGACAGCCCTAGCAATCAGCCCCAGCATTTT

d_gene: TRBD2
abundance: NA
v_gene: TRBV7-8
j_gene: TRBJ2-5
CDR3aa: CASSLLAGGLSRETQYF
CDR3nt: TGTGCCAGCAGCTTATTAGCGGGGGGGCTTTCGCGGGAGACCCAGTACTTC

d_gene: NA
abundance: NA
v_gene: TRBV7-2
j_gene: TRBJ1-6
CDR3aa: CASSLGGVTDYSPLHF
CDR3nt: TGTGCCAGCAGCTTAGGTGGAGTGACGGATTATTCACCCCTCCACTTT

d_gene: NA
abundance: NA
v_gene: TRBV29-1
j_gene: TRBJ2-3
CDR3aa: CSADSGVGGFTDTQYF
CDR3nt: TGCAGCGCCGACAGCGGGGTAGGGGGGTTCACAGATACGCAGTATTTT

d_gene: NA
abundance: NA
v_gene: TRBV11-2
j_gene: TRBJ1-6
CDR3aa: CASSLSQGYGSPLHF
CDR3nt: TGTGCCAGCAGCTTGTCACAGGGTTATGGTTCACCCCTCCACTTT

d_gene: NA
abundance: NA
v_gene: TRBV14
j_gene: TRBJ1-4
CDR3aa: CASSQDRVGGNEKLFF
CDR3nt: TGTGCCAGCAGCCAAGATCGGGTGGGGGGTAATGAAAAACTGTTTTTT

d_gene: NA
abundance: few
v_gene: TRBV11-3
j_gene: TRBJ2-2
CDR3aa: CASSLTSTGELFF
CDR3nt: TGTGCCAGCAGCCTTACTAGCACCGGGGAGCTGTTTTTT

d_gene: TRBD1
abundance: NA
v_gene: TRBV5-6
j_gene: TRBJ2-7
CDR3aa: CASSSGQGIHEQYF
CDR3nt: TGTGCCAGCAGCTCCGGACAGGGGATACACGAGCAGTACTTC

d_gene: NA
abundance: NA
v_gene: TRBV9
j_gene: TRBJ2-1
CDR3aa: CASSVADLGGNEQFF
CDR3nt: TGTGCCAGCAGCGTAGCGGACCTTGGGGGGAATGAGCAGTTCTTC

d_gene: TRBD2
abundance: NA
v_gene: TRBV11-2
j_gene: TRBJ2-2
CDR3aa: CASSLGLAGPGELFF
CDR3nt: TGTGCCAGCAGCTTAGGGCTAGCGGGGCCCGGGGAGCTGTTTTTT

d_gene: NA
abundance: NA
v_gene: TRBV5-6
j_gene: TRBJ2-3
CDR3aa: CASRSSSVSSDTQYF
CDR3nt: TGTGCCAGCAGATCCTCTAGTGTTAGTAGTGATACGCAGTATTTT

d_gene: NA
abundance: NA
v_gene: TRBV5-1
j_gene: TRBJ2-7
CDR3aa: CASSKDTPISYEQYF
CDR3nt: TGCGCCAGCAGCAAAGACACACCTATTTCCTACGAGCAGTACTTC

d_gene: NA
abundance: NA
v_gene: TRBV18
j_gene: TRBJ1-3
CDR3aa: CASSPTEGTGNTIYF
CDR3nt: TGTGCCAGCTCACCAACGGAGGGGACCGGAAACACCATATATTTT

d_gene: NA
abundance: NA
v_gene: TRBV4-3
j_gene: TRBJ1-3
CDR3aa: CASSQDAGNPGNTIYF
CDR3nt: TGCGCCAGCAGCCAAGACGCCGGGAATCCTGGAAACACCATATATTTT

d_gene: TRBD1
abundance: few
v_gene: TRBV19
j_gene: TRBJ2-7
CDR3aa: CASSGDRGLNYEQYF
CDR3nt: TGTGCCAGTAGTGGGGACAGGGGACTAAACTACGAGCAGTACTTC

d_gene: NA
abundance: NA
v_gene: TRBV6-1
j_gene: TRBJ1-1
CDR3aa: CATTMAQNTEAFF
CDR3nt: TGTGCCACCACGATGGCCCAGAACACTGAAGCTTTCTTT

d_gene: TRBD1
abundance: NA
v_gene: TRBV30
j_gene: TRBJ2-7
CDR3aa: CAWIGQGLGYEQYF
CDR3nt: TGTGCCTGGATCGGACAGGGCCTTGGCTACGAGCAGTACTTC

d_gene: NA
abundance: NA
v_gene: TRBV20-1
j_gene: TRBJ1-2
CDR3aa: CSAYDYGYTF
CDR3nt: TGCAGTGCTTATGACTATGGCTACACCTTC

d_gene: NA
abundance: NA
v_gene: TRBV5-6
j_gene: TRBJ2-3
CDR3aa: CASSPGVARGTDTQYF
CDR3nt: TGTGCCAGCAGCCCGGGGGTGGCCCGCGGCACAGATACGCAGTATTTT